The rows below give T cell receptor beta chains drawn from one sample of a study of cytomegalovirus exposure and HLA in healthy donors. TCRdb keeps only in-frame clones here, not all; method: immunoSEQ multiplex PCR. The sample holds about 180,000 clones, over 70% seen once. The sample was PBMCs. These receptors were taken from a man between 18 and 29 years old in good health and CMV-seronegative. Both conserved end residues are part of each CDR3. The D gene is left open where the match is weak. Not every row has a clone size; where given, it reads once, few, many or a size class.

TRBV4-2,TRBJ1-2,NA,NA,CASSQAGDEGYGYTF,TGTGCCAGCAGCCAAGCAGGGGATGAGGGCTATGGCTACACCTTC
TRBV30,TRBJ2-5,NA,NA,CAWRLGREETQYF,TGTGCCTGGAGGTTAGGCAGGGAAGAGACCCAGTACTTC
TRBV30,TRBJ2-7,once,NA,CAWSGALRQYF,TGTGCCTGGAGTGGGGCCCTGAGGCAGTACTTC
TRBV5-4,TRBJ2-7,NA,NA,CASSFVAYEQYF,TGTGCCAGCAGCTTCGTAGCCTACGAGCAGTACTTC
TRBV28,TRBJ2-7,NA,TRBD1,CASRLGGGQGTYEQYF,TGTGCCAGCAGATTAGGTGGGGGACAGGGGACCTACGAGCAGTACTTC
TRBV9,TRBJ2-3,NA,NA,CASSVASGEVNTQYF,TGTGCCAGCAGCGTAGCTAGTGGGGAGGTGAATACGCAGTATTTT
TRBV5-8,TRBJ2-4,NA,NA,CASNPEGAKNIQYF,TGTGCCAGCAACCCCGAGGGAGCCAAAAACATTCAGTACTTC
TRBV19,TRBJ1-5,NA,NA,CASSIAQGSNQPQHF,TGTGCCAGTAGTATAGCCCAGGGTAGCAATCAGCCCCAGCATTTT
TRBV5-6,TRBJ2-3,NA,NA,CASSSRWRQSTDTQYF,TGTGCCAGCAGCAGCAGGTGGCGACAGTCCACAGATACGCAGTATTTT
TRBV30,TRBJ2-1,once,TRBD2,CAWSSGTSGGSSYNEQFF,TGTGCCTGGAGCTCCGGGACTAGCGGGGGGAGCTCCTACAATGAGCAGTTCTTC
TRBV7-3,TRBJ2-7,NA,TRBD2,CASSYGTSDEQYF,TGTGCCAGCAGCTATGGGACTAGCGACGAGCAGTACTTC
TRBV19,TRBJ1-2,few,NA,CASSNSYGYTF,TGTGCCAGTAGTAACTCCTATGGCTACACCTTC
TRBV9,TRBJ2-1,NA,NA,CASSPNDRRYNEQFF,TGTGCCAGCAGCCCTAACGACAGGAGATACAATGAGCAGTTCTTC
TRBV18,TRBJ2-3,NA,TRBD1,CASSFRQGDTQYF,TGTGCCAGCTCATTCCGACAGGGGGATACGCAGTATTTT
TRBV7-8,TRBJ1-2,few,NA,CASSLGTGVGSGYTF,TGTGCCAGCAGCCTAGGGACGGGCGTGGGGAGCGGCTACACCTTC
TRBV30,TRBJ2-1,NA,TRBD1,CAWSVGTGDEQFF,TGTGCCTGGAGTGTTGGGACAGGGGATGAGCAGTTCTTC
TRBV27,TRBJ2-7,NA,TRBD1,CASSLTWDRAHEQYF,TGTGCCAGCAGTTTGACGTGGGACAGGGCCCACGAGCAGTACTTC
TRBV7-9,TRBJ1-4,NA,TRBD1,CASSEGQGNEKLFF,TGTGCCAGCAGCGAGGGACAGGGGAATGAAAAACTGTTTTTT
TRBV28,TRBJ2-7,once,NA,CASRPTGYEQYF,TGTGCCAGCAGACCCACAGGGTACGAGCAGTACTTC
TRBV7-6,TRBJ2-5,once,TRBD1,CASTGTVAGETQYF,TGTGCCAGCACCGGGACAGTCGCTGGGGAGACCCAGTACTTC
TRBV11-2,TRBJ2-4,NA,NA,CASSLEPSGLGNKNIQYF,TGTGCCAGCAGCTTAGAACCCTCGGGACTGGGCAACAAAAACATTCAGTACTTC
TRBV6-6,TRBJ2-3,NA,NA,CASTIDGASTDTQYF,TGTGCCAGCACAATCGACGGAGCGAGCACAGATACGCAGTATTTT
TRBV18,TRBJ1-2,NA,NA,CASSPREAANGYTF,TGTGCCAGCTCACCCAGGGAGGCAGCCAATGGCTACACCTTC
TRBV18,TRBJ1-2,NA,TRBD1,CASSSRDRAANYGYTF,TGTGCCAGCTCATCTCGTGACAGGGCTGCAAACTATGGCTACACCTTC
TRBV7-9,TRBJ2-7,NA,TRBD1,CASSSIGGQGYEQYF,TGTGCCAGCAGCTCGATAGGGGGACAGGGGTACGAGCAGTACTTC
TRBV11-1,TRBJ1-2,NA,NA,CASRPWGRYGYTF,TGTGCCAGCAGACCCTGGGGGCGATATGGCTACACCTTC
TRBV4-1,TRBJ2-1,NA,NA,CASSQPRLVRSYNEQFF,TGCGCCAGCAGCCAGCCGAGACTAGTGAGGTCCTACAATGAGCAGTTCTTC
TRBV4-3,TRBJ1-3,NA,TRBD1,CASSQQIGQGFGNTIYF,TGCGCCAGCAGCCAACAAATAGGACAGGGTTTTGGAAACACCATATATTTT
TRBV9,TRBJ1-3,NA,NA,CASSVVPAGNTIYF,TGTGCCAGCAGCGTAGTCCCAGCTGGAAACACCATATATTTT
TRBV9,TRBJ2-1,once,TRBD2,CASSVGLAGGEIYNEQFF,TGTGCCAGCAGCGTAGGTCTAGCGGGGGGTGAAATCTACAATGAGCAGTTCTTC
TRBV27,TRBJ2-2,NA,TRBD1,CASSLRRGTGGGYNTGELFF,TGTGCCAGCAGTTTAAGGCGGGGGACAGGGGGCGGTTACAACACCGGGGAGCTGTTTTTT
TRBV5-1,TRBJ2-5,NA,NA,CATRQYQETQYF,TGCGCCACAAGACAGTACCAAGAGACCCAGTACTTC
TRBV27,TRBJ2-1,NA,NA,CASSYLVTNEQFF,TGTGCCAGCAGTTATTTGGTGACTAATGAGCAGTTCTTC
TRBV6-6,TRBJ2-7,NA,TRBD1,CASRSRDRSYEQYF,TGTGCCAGCAGATCCCGGGACAGGTCCTACGAGCAGTACTTC
TRBV7-2,TRBJ2-5,NA,TRBD2,CASSPSSGGALGETQYF,TGTGCCAGCAGCCCCTCTAGCGGGGGGGCCTTAGGAGAGACCCAGTACTTC
TRBV2,TRBJ2-5,NA,NA,CASRRTLQETQYF,TGTGCCAGCAGACGAACTCTGCAAGAGACCCAGTACTTC
TRBV5-5,TRBJ2-4,NA,TRBD1,CASSPGTGGSIQYF,TGTGCCAGCAGCCCGGGGACAGGGGGCAGCATTCAGTACTTC